The 30 T cell receptor beta chains below were found in one sample sequenced in a study of blood T cells in healthy people across ages. A sample-barcoded 5' primer and a J-beta primer mix were used in a second PCR of roughly 7 to 11 cycles. TCRdb used MiXCR to reprocess the 5' RACE reads, holding one entry per CDR3 protein. The sample has 950,000 to 1,200,000 distinct CDR3 sequences, roughly two fifths seen once. Material: blood. Receptors originate from a man younger than 35 in good health.

This clonotype has just a few counts. The chain carries TRBV7-9 and TRBJ2-3; D is tentatively TRBD1 or TRBD2 (5 bases each). The V and J ends lost 5 bases and 0 bases respectively, with 15 bases between them. Germline lookup yields CDR1 SEHNR and CDR2 FQNEAQ (reference sequence). This CDR3 comprises 16 residues. This CDR3 reads CASSPRVGASTDTQYF. In nucleotides, the CDR3 is TGTGCCAGCAGCCCCAGGGTGGGAGCTAGCACAGATACGCAGTATTTT.

The CDR3 protein is CASKPRGNRDTEAFF. CDR3 nucleotide sequence: TGTGCCAGCAAGCCCAGGGGAAATAGGGACACTGAAGCTTTCTTT. This sequence joins TRBV12-3 or TRBV12-4 and TRBJ1-1, with D possibly matching TRBD1 (6 bases). This CDR3 has 15 residues. V lost 7 bases and J lost 3, with 18 bases in between.

As for this clonotype: A much larger clone differs from this one at a single base, so this may be a read error. The chain uses TRBV4-3 and TRBJ2-3, with D maybe TRBD2 (5 bases). Trimming left V 1 base short and J 4 bases short, with 12 bases between. The germline V gene encodes CDR1 LGHNA and CDR2 YSLEER. CDR3 length: 15 amino acids. The CDR3 nucleotides are TGCGCCAGCAGCCAAGCTGGGCTAGCAGCAGATACGCAGTATTTT. This codes for CASSQAGLAADTQYF.

V and J are TRBV5-1 and TRBJ1-2; maybe TRBD1 (6 bases). Germline V gene sequence: CDR1 SGHRS, CDR2 YFSETQ. This CDR3 has 14 residues. V dropped 4 bases and J dropped 8 bases, with 18 bases sitting between them. The CDR3 is CASSNKGVVFGYTF. The DNA for the CDR3 is TGCGCCAGCAGCAACAAGGGGGTCGTTTTCGGCTACACCTTC.

This clonotype was recorded a few times. The rearrangement uses TRBV20-1 and TRBJ1-1; no clear D. Germline V CDR1 and CDR2: DFQATT, SNEGSKA (reference sequence). The CDR3 extends over 11 amino acids. With 6 bases removed from V and 3 bases from J, the gap between germline ends came to 8 bases. CDR3 sequence reads: CSARQDTEAFF. DNA for the CDR3: TGCAGTGCCCGACAAGACACTGAAGCTTTCTTT.

The V and J genes are TRBV29-1 and TRBJ1-2, with D hard to call. V lost 7 bases and J lost 6, with 21 bases in between. Germline CDR1 reads SQVTM; CDR2 reads ANQGSEA. The CDR3 is 14 amino acids. The CDR3 here is CSAAQRQAINGYTF. For the CDR3, the DNA is TGCAGCGCCGCCCAGAGGCAGGCCATAAATGGCTACACCTTC.

The chain recombines TRBV4-3 with TRBJ2-3; TRBD2 agrees at 8 bases. Germline CDR1 is LGHNA and CDR2 is YSLEER. V dropped 0 bases and J dropped 4; count of bases not matched to a gene: 6. The length of the CDR3 is 16 residues. The CDR3 loop is CASSQEAGRGADTQYF. The CDR3 DNA is TGCGCCAGCAGCCAAGAGGCCGGGAGGGGGGCAGATACGCAGTATTTT.

This clonotype was seen a single time. The chain employs TRBV6-2 or TRBV6-3 and TRBJ2-4; 7 bases fit TRBD1. Germline V gene lookup returns CDR1 MNHEY and CDR2 SVGEGT. The trim removed 6 bases at V and 0 bases at J, leaving 11 bases unmatched. This CDR3 contains 17 residues. The CDR3 loop is CASSWNRDREAKNIQYF. The CDR3 coding sequence is TGTGCCAGCAGCTGGAACCGGGACAGAGAAGCCAAAAACATTCAGTACTTC.

The rearrangement uses TRBV6-1 and TRBJ1-6; D uncertain. The V and J ends lost 0 bases and 7 bases respectively, with 10 bases between them. The CDR3 loop spans 15 amino acids. From germline, CDR1 is MNHNS and CDR2 SASEGT. The CDR3 reads CASSEAPARNSPLHF. The CDR3 nucleotides read TGTGCCAGCAGTGAAGCTCCGGCCCGCAATTCACCCCTCCACTTT.

The table lists this clonotype with a few counts. The J gene is TRBJ1-4, the V gene TRBV29-1, with a weak D call TRBD1 (5 bases). Trimming left V 6 bases short and J 5 bases short, with 16 bases between. Germline lookup yields CDR1 SQVTM and CDR2 ANQGSEA. This CDR3 region has 14 residues. The CDR3 loop is CSVSLGGDNEKLFF. CDR3 nucleotide sequence: TGCAGCGTATCACTTGGGGGGGACAATGAAAAACTGTTTTTT.

This clonotype has more than one count but fewer than ten. The chain joins TRBV28 to TRBJ2-3, with D uncertain. Trimming cost V 6 bases and J 2 bases, with 12 bases left between them. This CDR3 is 14 amino acids long. CDR1 MDHEN and CDR2 SYDVKM come from the germline V gene. Written as DNA, the CDR3 is TGTGCCAGCAGCCGAAGCCAACACACAGATACGCAGTATTTT. Its protein is CASSRSQHTDTQYF.

This clonotype has only a few counts. The V call is TRBV27, the J call TRBJ1-1, with a tentative D call TRBD1 (5 bases). CDR3 size: 15 residues. CDR1 and CDR2 from the germline V gene are MNHEY and SMNVEV (reference sequence). V was trimmed by 6 bases and J by 3 bases, leaving 17 bases between them. The CDR3 spells CASSLAGTKDTEAFF. In nucleotides, the CDR3 is TGTGCCAGCAGCTTAGCCGGGACGAAGGACACTGAAGCTTTCTTT.

Notes on this clonotype: This likely comes from a read error, as the CDR3 has no conserved phenylalanine or tryptophan at its end. This CDR3 is CSARDSGINSPLHV. CDR3 nucleotide sequence: TGCAGTGCTAGAGATTCAGGGATTAATTCACCCCTCCACGTT. The chain uses TRBV20-1 and TRBJ1-6, with D perhaps matching TRBD1 (5 bases). Germline CDR1 is DFQATT and CDR2 is SNEGSKA (reference sequence). CDR3 length: 14 residues. V gave up 0 bases and J gave up 6 bases, with 9 bases separating them.

This clonotype came up a few times. This chain connects TRBV7-9 to TRBJ1-6, with D possibly TRBD1 on 5 matching bases. The CDR3 runs to 13 residues. Trimming stripped 1 base from V and 9 bases from J, with 7 bases between. The germline V gene encodes CDR1 SEHNR and CDR2 FQNEAQ (reference sequence). CDR3 in DNA: TGTGCCAGCAGCTTAGAAGGGGTTTCACCCCTCCACTTT. Amino acids: CASSLEGVSPLHF.

This clonotype was seen more than once but under ten times. The gene calls are TRBV20-1 and TRBJ2-2, with 8 positions matching TRBD2. The CDR3 is made up of 14 amino acids. Per the germline V gene, CDR1 is DFQATT and CDR2 is SNEGSKA (reference sequence). V shed 5 bases, J shed 3 bases, and the junction held 5 bases outside the gene matches. The CDR3 is CSARSGAHTGELFF. DNA of the CDR3: TGCAGTGCTCGTAGCGGGGCACACACCGGGGAGCTGTTTTTT.

This clonotype has only a few counts. The DNA for the CDR3 is TGTGCCAGCAGTTTATCGAAGAGGGGGCTGGATGGCTACACCTTC. Translating gives CASSLSKRGLDGYTF. The chain has TRBV27 and TRBJ1-2; 7 nucleotides align to TRBD1. The germline V gene encodes CDR1 MNHEY and CDR2 SMNVEV (reference sequence). V dropped 0 bases and J dropped 6; count of bases not matched to a gene: 7. The CDR3 runs to 15 residues.

Only a few counts were recorded for this clonotype. The CDR3 here is CASSPGQLYNEQFF. CDR3 nucleotides: TGTGCCAGCTCACCGGGACAGCTCTACAATGAGCAGTTCTTC. This chain uses TRBV18 with TRBJ2-1; 7 bases are shared with TRBD1. CDR3 length: 14 residues. The ends lost 3 bases at V and 3 bases at J; junction bases unmatched: 2. CDR1 and CDR2 from the germline V gene are KGHSH and LQKENI. The variable domain in full, completed from reference TRBV18 and TRBJ2-1, reads NAGVMQNPRHLVRRRGQEARLRCSPMKGHSHVYWYRQLPEEGLKFMVYLQKENIIDESGMPKERFSAEFPKEGPSILRIQQVVRGDSAAYFCASSPGQLYNEQFFGPGTRLTVL.

V gene TRBV9 combines with J gene TRBJ1-1, with TRBD1 matching 7 bases. Germline V gene sequence: CDR1 SGDLS, CDR2 YYNGEE. The V and J ends lost 4 bases and 4 bases, in that order; junction bases with no gene match: 10. CDR3 length: 15 residues. The CDR3 spells CASSKLTGWGTEAFF. CDR3 in DNA: TGTGCCAGCAGCAAATTGACAGGGTGGGGCACTGAAGCTTTCTTT.

Only a few counts were recorded for this clonotype. The V gene is TRBV5-1, the J gene TRBJ2-3, with TRBD1 matching over 8 bases. Germline values: CDR1 SGHRS, CDR2 YFSETQ. Unmatched junction bases numbered 7, after V lost 3 bases and J lost 4 bases. This CDR3 comprises 15 residues. CDR3 in amino acids: CASSWRTGFPDTQYF. CDR3 DNA: TGCGCCAGCAGCTGGAGGACAGGGTTCCCAGATACGCAGTATTTT.

This clonotype was observed a few times. CDR3: CAISDFFQGQTDTQYF. CDR3 sequence (DNA): TGTGCCATCAGTGACTTCTTTCAGGGTCAAACAGATACGCAGTATTTT. The rearrangement uses TRBV10-3 and TRBJ2-3; D possibly corresponds to TRBD1 (5 bases). V lost 3 bases, J lost 3 bases, and 16 bases lay in between. Germline V gene data show CDR1 as ENHRY and CDR2 as SYGVKD. The CDR3 sequence is 16 residues long.

This clonotype turned up a few times. The gene calls are TRBV6-5 and TRBJ2-3; D is unresolved. This CDR3 is built from 15 residues. Germline V gene lookup returns CDR1 MNHEY and CDR2 SVGAGI. The V and J ends lost 2 bases and 6 bases respectively, with 15 bases between them. The chain's CDR3 is CASSYAIITPDTQYF. CDR3 DNA: TGTGCCAGCAGTTACGCAATAATTACCCCGGATACGCAGTATTTT.

This rearrangement joins TRBV11-1 to TRBJ2-1, with TRBD2 matching 12 bases. This CDR3 is built from 16 residues. J gave up 10 bases and V 4 bases, and 11 bases lay outside the gene matches. Germline CDR1 is SGHAT and CDR2 is FQDESV (reference sequence). CDR3 bases: TGTGCCAGCAGCTACCTAGCGGGGGGGCTACGGAAGGAGCAGTTCTTC. It yields the protein CASSYLAGGLRKEQFF.

This clonotype has at least ten counts. In nucleotides, the CDR3 is TGTGCCAGCAGTGAACAAAGCCCCCTACTACGGCAGTACTTC. This gives the protein CASSEQSPLLRQYF. The chain is built from TRBV25-1 and TRBJ2-7; D remains unclear. Germline V lookup: CDR1 MGHDK, CDR2 SYGVNS. V lost 2 bases, J lost 9 bases, and 17 bases lay in between. CDR3 length equals 14 residues.

This clonotype was detected a few times. The chain uses TRBV4-3 and TRBJ2-1; TRBD1 matches 9 bases. Germline assignment: CDR1 LGHNA and CDR2 YSLEER. The CDR3 has 17 residues. Losses at the gene ends were 2 bases for V and 4 bases for J; bases not matched to a gene: 9. The CDR3 region has the DNA TGCGCCAGCAGCCAACAAACCAGACAGGGGGGGTACAATGAGCAGTTCTTC. Translated: CASSQQTRQGGYNEQFF.

The rearrangement links TRBV4-1 to TRBJ1-2; D possibly corresponds to TRBD1 (5 bases). From germline, CDR1 is MGHRA and CDR2 YSYEKL. This CDR3 region has 17 residues. V gave up 0 bases and J gave up 2 bases, with 16 bases separating them. The CDR3 reads CASSQDTTGAANYGYTF. In DNA, the CDR3 is TGCGCCAGCAGCCAAGATACCACAGGCGCCGCAAACTATGGCTACACCTTC.

This clonotype was recorded once. This sequence joins TRBV3-1 and TRBJ2-1; D gene uncertain. The length of the CDR3 is 14 residues. V lost 1 base to trimming and J lost 9 bases, with 13 bases between them. Looked up from germline, CDR1 is LGHDT and CDR2 is YNNKEL (reference sequence). The CDR3 sequence: CASSQADSKGEQFF. The DNA of the CDR3 is TGTGCCAGCAGCCAAGCCGACTCCAAGGGTGAGCAGTTCTTC.

This clonotype was observed a handful of times. The rearrangement links TRBV6-5 to TRBJ1-1; D is uncertain. The CDR3 is made up of 14 amino acids. Trimming removed 8 bases from V and 0 bases from J, with 13 bases in between. The germline CDR1 and CDR2 sequences are MNHEY and SVGAGI. CDR3 in DNA: TGTGCCAGCGGAGCCGGCTACCTGAACACTGAAGCTTTCTTT. Translating gives CASGAGYLNTEAFF.

In regard to this clonotype: An end of the junction differs from the germline gene, which may be a read error. The chain joins TRBV11-2 to TRBJ2-1; the D is unclear. Germline CDR1 and CDR2: SGHAT and FQNNGV. This CDR3 has 13 residues. CDR3 DNA sequence: TGTGCCAGCAGCGTAGACCAATTCAATGAGCAGTTCTTC. As protein: CASSVDQFNEQFF.

This clonotype was detected a few times. The chain carries TRBV7-2 and TRBJ2-4; 8 bases agree with TRBD2. The CDR3 extends over 14 amino acids. V trimming: 5 bases; J trimming: 7 bases; junction bases outside the gene matches: 7. CDR1 is SGHTA and CDR2 is FQGNSA in the germline V gene. CDR3 protein: CASSELAGRNIQYF. CDR3 DNA sequence: TGTGCCAGCAGCGAGTTAGCGGGGCGCAACATTCAGTACTTC.

The V gene is TRBV12-3 or TRBV12-4, the J gene TRBJ2-4, with D unclear. The better agreement between TRBJ2-7 and the DNA end casts doubt on the J call. This CDR3 is built from 11 residues. In DNA form, the CDR3 reads TGTGCCAGCAGTGTACAACACGAGCAGTACTTC. The encoded protein is CASSVQHEQYF.